The sequence of this T cell receptor beta chain was determined in a study of blood T cell repertoires in COVID-19. Study details: The United States, Italy and Spain were the sources of the acute and convalescent COVID-19 samples. T cells, B-cell-depleted T cells, or PBMCs supplied cDNA or gDNA.

Germline loops: CDR1 LNHDA, CDR2 SQIVND (reference sequence). The CDR3 length is 15 residues. The V segment lost 1 base and the J segment 2 bases; nucleotides outside the gene matches: 2. Sequencing was performed with immunoSEQ multiplex PCR; in TCRdb, only in-frame clones are kept and a portion is missing. The data hold 100,000 to 150,000 clones, with about 80% observed a single time. Sequencing was carried out using PBMCs or T cells enriched from blood (not recorded which). The receptor's source is a man in his forties or fifties with acute COVID-19. The chain couples TRBV19 to TRBJ2-7, with 10 bases lining up with TRBD1. As DNA, the CDR3 is TGTGCCAGTAGTATAGGGGACAGGGGTCCCTACGAGCAGTACTTC. Translation: CASSIGDRGPYEQYF.